These 24 T cell receptor beta chains were all obtained from the same sample, sequenced in a study of T cells after yellow fever vaccination. TCRdb independently ran MiXCR on the 5' RACE reads; one entry per CDR3 protein. The profile shows approximately 350,000 distinct CDR3 sequences, roughly 12% of them singletons. The material was PBMCs, obtained on the day of the first yellow fever vaccination. The receptors were gathered from a man younger than 35 who received the YFV17D yellow fever vaccine.

This clonotype was seen more than once but under ten times. The chain is built from TRBV5-1 and TRBJ2-1; D gene unclear. CDR1 and CDR2 (germline): SGHRS, YFSETQ. The V and J ends lost 5 bases and 6 bases respectively, with 12 bases between them. CDR3 size: 13 residues. The CDR3 is CASSISWGNEQFF. The CDR3 nucleotides are TGCGCCAGCAGTATCTCGTGGGGCAATGAGCAGTTCTTC.

V and J are TRBV4-3 and TRBJ1-1, with D perhaps matching TRBD1 (5 bases). This CDR3 region has 15 residues. V was trimmed by 3 bases and J by 4 bases, leaving 15 bases between them. Germline V gives CDR1 LGHNA, CDR2 YSLEER. In DNA form, the CDR3 reads TGCGCCAGCAGCCAGACTCCCGCGGGGCCCACTGAAGCTTTCTTT. Translated, it gives CASSQTPAGPTEAFF.

The chain joins TRBV5-1 to TRBJ1-4, with 8 nucleotides matching TRBD1. V lost 4 bases to trimming and J lost 8 bases; unmatched junction nucleotides: 4. This CDR3 is built from 13 residues. Looked up from germline, CDR1 is SGHRS and CDR2 is YFSETQ. The CDR3 here is CASSADRAEKLFF. CDR3 DNA: TGCGCCAGCAGCGCGGACAGGGCGGAAAAACTGTTTTTT.

This sequence joins TRBV20-1 and TRBJ1-5; no clear D gene. With 6 bases removed from V and 0 bases from J, the gap between germline ends came to 15 bases. The V gene's germline CDR1 is DFQATT and CDR2 SNEGSKA (reference sequence). The CDR3 covers 15 residues. In DNA form, the CDR3 reads TGCAGTGCCCGATTCGGGAGCCTTAGCAATCAGCCCCAGCATTTT. It specifies CSARFGSLSNQPQHF.

V usage is TRBV6-2 or TRBV6-3 and J usage is TRBJ1-5, with D possibly TRBD1 on 6 matching bases. V lost 4 bases and J 6 bases, leaving 13 bases between the germline ends. Germline-derived CDR1 and CDR2 are MNHEY and SVGEGT. CDR3 size: 14 residues. CDR3 DNA sequence: TGTGCCAGCAGTTGGAGGGACAACCTTCAGCCCCAGCATTTT. Encoded protein: CASSWRDNLQPQHF.

This clonotype was found a few times. The chain joins TRBV7-9 to TRBJ2-2; 11 bases match TRBD1. Germline CDR1 is SEHNR and CDR2 is FQNEAQ (reference sequence). Unmatched junction bases numbered 7, after V lost 3 bases and J lost 4 bases. The CDR3 covers 17 residues. The CDR3 DNA reads TGTGCCAGCAGCTTCCGGACAGGGGGCCGCGGCACCGGGGAGCTGTTTTTT. Residues: CASSFRTGGRGTGELFF. The full variable domain, in which reference TRBV7-9 and TRBJ2-2 provide the parts outside the CDR3, is DTGVSQNPRHKITKRGQNVTFRCDPISEHNRLYWYRQTLGQGPEFLTYFQNEAQLEKSRLLSDRFSAERPKGSFSTLEIQRTEQGDSAMYLCASSFRTGGRGTGELFFGEGSRLTVL.

The rearrangement links TRBV5-6 to TRBJ2-3; D tentatively reads TRBD1 or TRBD2 (6 bases each). CDR1 is SGHDT, CDR2 YYEEEE, per germline. The ends were cut back, 5 bases at V and 2 bases at J, with 18 bases in the middle. The CDR3 totals 16 residues. The CDR3 nucleotides read TGTGCCAGCAGTCGGGGGCCCCCGGGACCCACAGATACGCAGTATTTT. Amino acids: CASSRGPPGPTDTQYF.

This clonotype showed up just a few times. V gene TRBV11-2 combines with J gene TRBJ2-2, with 9 bases that match TRBD2. This CDR3 is 15 amino acids long. Per the germline V gene, CDR1 is SGHAT and CDR2 is FQNNGV. V lost 8 bases to trimming and J lost 3 bases; unmatched junction nucleotides: 7. CDR3 sequence (DNA): TGTGCCAGCCTTACCGGGACTAGCCACACCGGGGAGCTGTTTTTT. It translates to CASLTGTSHTGELFF. Based on the CDR3 plus reference TRBV11-2 and TRBJ2-2, the full variable domain is EAGVAQSPRYKIIEKRQSVAFWCNPISGHATLYWYQQILGQGPKLLIQFQNNGVVDDSQLPKDRFSAERLKGVDSTLKIQPAKLEDSAVYLCASLTGTSHTGELFFGEGSRLTVL.

The table lists this clonotype with a few counts. CDR3 amino acids: CASSSMRTGVANYGYTF. CDR3 DNA: TGCGCCAGCAGCTCGATGAGGACAGGGGTAGCTAACTATGGCTACACCTTC. This rearrangement joins TRBV5-1 to TRBJ1-2, with TRBD1 matching 9 bases. Germline V gene data show CDR1 as SGHRS and CDR2 as YFSETQ. This CDR3 is built from 17 residues. The V segment lost 3 bases and the J segment 0 bases; nucleotides outside the gene matches: 9.

The genes are TRBV12-3 or TRBV12-4 and TRBJ2-3, with TRBD1 matching 9 bases. J was trimmed by 1 base and V by 6 bases; bases with no gene match: 20. The CDR3 extends over 20 amino acids. The CDR3 coding sequence is TGTGCCAGCAGAAACAGTGGGAGGACAGGGGCGTTTTTTGGCACAGATACGCAGTATTTT. Its protein product is CASRNSGRTGAFFGTDTQYF.

The chain couples TRBV4-1 to TRBJ1-6; perhaps TRBD1 as D (5 bases). The V gene's germline CDR1 is MGHRA and CDR2 YSYEKL. The CDR3 has 16 amino acids. With 0 bases removed from V and 7 bases from J, the gap between germline ends came to 13 bases. This CDR3 reads CASSQDLGTRNSPLHF. The DNA for the CDR3 is TGCGCCAGCAGCCAAGATCTGGGGACTAGGAATTCACCCCTCCACTTT.

This clonotype has at least ten counts. The CDR3 DNA follows: TGCGCCAGCAGCCAAGCCGGTCAGGGAACCAGCTCTGGAAACACCATATATTTT. As protein: CASSQAGQGTSSGNTIYF. The chain recombines TRBV4-3 with TRBJ1-3, with D possibly matching TRBD1 (5 bases). The V end lost 1 base, the J end lost 0 bases, and 16 bases lay between the germline ends. The CDR3 spans 18 residues. Germline values: CDR1 LGHNA, CDR2 YSLEER.

Regarding this clonotype: A clone one base away is much larger, so this may be a read error. The chain employs TRBV12-3 or TRBV12-4 and TRBJ1-2; unclear D gene. The CDR3 has 15 residues. Trimming removed 1 base from V and 12 bases from J, with 21 bases in between. CDR3 DNA: TGTGCCAGCAGTTTAGGAAGCGCAGAGGCGAACGGCGACACCTTC. As protein: CASSLGSAEANGDTF.

This clonotype was detected a few times. The rearrangement links TRBV4-1 to TRBJ2-7; D is perhaps TRBD2 (5 bases). Germline CDR1 reads MGHRA; CDR2 reads YSYEKL. The CDR3 sequence is 15 residues long. The ends were cut back, 3 bases at V and 4 bases at J, with 16 bases in the middle. The CDR3 is CASSQAWGVYYEQYV. The CDR3 DNA reads as TGCGCCAGCAGCCAGGCTTGGGGAGTTTATTACGAGCAGTACGTC.

On this clonotype: This CDR3 fails to terminate in the conserved phenylalanine or tryptophan, so it likely reflects a read error. The chain carries TRBV28 and TRBJ2-1, with 7 bases lining up with TRBD2. Germline values: CDR1 MDHEN, CDR2 SYDVKM. The CDR3 sequence is 15 residues long. V shed 5 bases, J shed 7 bases, and the junction held 11 bases outside the gene matches. The chain's CDR3 is CASSPASQGGNEQFL. As DNA, the CDR3 is TGTGCCAGCAGTCCCGCGTCGCAGGGAGGGAATGAGCAGTTCTTA.

This clonotype was detected ten times or more. The CDR3: CSVPSQGGNEQFF. The CDR3 DNA sequence: TGCAGCGTTCCTTCGCAGGGGGGGAATGAGCAGTTCTTC. The chain combines TRBV29-1 with TRBJ2-1; possibly TRBD1 or TRBD2 for D (7 bases each). Germline lookup yields CDR1 SQVTM and CDR2 ANQGSEA. Trimming removed 5 bases at V and 7 bases at J, with 15 bases between. The length of the CDR3 is 13 residues.

There are many counts of this clonotype. V and J are TRBV4-3 and TRBJ1-6; no reliable D call. CDR3 length equals 13 residues. V lost 0 bases and J lost 14, with 11 bases in between. Germline CDR1 and CDR2: LGHNA and YSLEER. In DNA, the CDR3 is TGCGCCAGCAGCCAAGAAAGAAGGTCCTCCCTCCACTTT. Its protein is CASSQERRSSLHF.

This clonotype appeared many times. V and J are TRBV5-1 and TRBJ2-3; 7 nucleotides match TRBD2. Looked up from germline, CDR1 is SGHRS and CDR2 is YFSETQ. This CDR3 is 16 amino acids long. Trimming cost V 0 bases and J 1 base; bases outside gene matches: 5. The CDR3 sequence is CASSLAMAGGTDTQYF. CDR3 coding DNA: TGCGCCAGCAGCTTGGCCATGGCGGGGGGCACAGATACGCAGTATTTT. The full variable domain, in which reference TRBV5-1 and TRBJ2-3 provide the parts outside the CDR3, is KAGVTQTPRYLIKTRGQQVTLSCSPISGHRSVSWYQQTPGQGLQFLFEYFSETQRNKGNFPGRFSGRQFSNSRSEMNVSTLELGDSALYLCASSLAMAGGTDTQYFGPGTRLTVL.

A few counts support this clonotype. The chain carries TRBV29-1 and TRBJ2-5; D may correspond to TRBD1 or TRBD2 (5 bases each). The CDR3 extends over 12 amino acids. V was pared by 7 bases and J by 13 bases, with 22 bases between. Germline assignment: CDR1 SQVTM and CDR2 ANQGSEA. The CDR3 is CSATPGPGTGYF. CDR3 nucleotide sequence: TGCAGCGCTACCCCGGGACCAGGCACCGGGTACTTC.

This clonotype occurred a few times. This chain joins TRBV7-2 and TRBJ2-1; 8 nucleotides match TRBD2. V was clipped by 3 bases and J by 5 bases; unmatched bases: 9. The germline CDR1 and CDR2 sequences are SGHTA and FQGNSA. This CDR3 contains 16 residues. Here the CDR3 reads CASSFGVSGTNNEQFF. In DNA form, the CDR3 reads TGTGCCAGCAGCTTTGGCGTTAGCGGGACAAACAATGAGCAGTTCTTC.

This rearrangement joins TRBV20-1 to TRBJ1-2; possibly TRBD1 for D (5 bases). The germline V gene encodes CDR1 DFQATT and CDR2 SNEGSKA (reference sequence). The CDR3 is 14 amino acids. Trimming removed 3 bases from V and 4 bases from J, with 15 bases in between. The CDR3 DNA reads TGCAGTGCTAGCGGGGCGGACCGTACCTATGGCTACACCTTC. This gives the protein CSASGADRTYGYTF.

This clonotype was recorded at least ten times. The chain employs TRBV11-2 and TRBJ2-7; TRBD1 might be the D (6 bases). Trimming took 1 base from V and 7 from J, leaving 11 bases between them. The CDR3 length is 13 residues. CDR1 is SGHAT, CDR2 FQNNGV, per germline. The CDR3 DNA sequence: TGTGCCAGCAGCTTAGTTGGGGGCGAAGAGCAGTACGTC. Amino acids: CASSLVGGEEQYV.

The chain has TRBV2 and TRBJ1-5, with D uncertain. The germline V and J ends were trimmed by 4 bases and 0 bases, with 13 bases remaining between them. The CDR3 is 16 amino acids. CDR1 and CDR2 from the germline V gene are SNHLY and FYNNEI. The CDR3 bases are TGTGCCAGCAGTGTCGAGAGGTTGAATAGCAATCAGCCCCAGCATTTT. This translates into CASSVERLNSNQPQHF.

This clonotype was counted ten times or more. J is TRBJ1-1 and V is TRBV12-3 or TRBV12-4; tentative D call: TRBD1 (6 bases). This CDR3 has 15 residues. The V and J ends lost 5 bases and 5 bases respectively, with 18 bases between them. The CDR3, as DNA: TGTGCCAGCAGTAGCGCGAGGGGGTTAAGGACTGAAGCTTTCTTT. It yields the protein CASSSARGLRTEAFF.